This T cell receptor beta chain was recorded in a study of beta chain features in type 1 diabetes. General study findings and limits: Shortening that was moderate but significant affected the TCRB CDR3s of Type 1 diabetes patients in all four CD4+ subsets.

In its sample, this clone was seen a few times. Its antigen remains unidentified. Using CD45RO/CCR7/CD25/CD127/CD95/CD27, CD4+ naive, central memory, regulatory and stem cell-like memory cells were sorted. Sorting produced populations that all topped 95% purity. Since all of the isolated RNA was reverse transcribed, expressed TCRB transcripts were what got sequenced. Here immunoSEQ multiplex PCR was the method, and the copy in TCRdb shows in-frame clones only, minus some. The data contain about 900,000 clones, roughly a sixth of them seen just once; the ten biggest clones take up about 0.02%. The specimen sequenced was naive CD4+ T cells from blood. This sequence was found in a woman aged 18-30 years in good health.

CDR3 bases: TGCAGCGCCTACCAAGGCCACACCCGAAGCGATGGCTACACCTTC. Residues: CSAYQGHTRSDGYTF. This chain uses TRBV29-1 with TRBJ1-2; D is uncertain. Germline CDR1 and CDR2: SQVTM and ANQGSEA. The CDR3 runs to 15 residues. V lost 7 bases to trimming and J lost 6 bases, with 24 bases between them.